The 15 T cell receptor beta chains given below trace back to one sample, sequenced in a study of shared clonotypes between healthy human individuals. The repertoire was sequenced with immunoSEQ multiplex PCR; TCRdb's copy has only in-frame clones and lacks some. The sample lists about 2.5 million clones; 80% to 95% were seen once. The sequenced material came from naive CD4+ T cells from PBMCs. Subset defined: CD45RA+ positively selected. Receptors originate from a man in his late teens or twenties in good health. Some clones in this sample may be carry-over from other donors' samples.

The table lists this clone with a count of one. The junction and the germline gene differ at one end; a read error may be behind it. This rearrangement joins TRBV5-1 to TRBJ1-3; possible D gene TRBD1, 5 bases. Germline V gives CDR1 SGHRS, CDR2 YFSETQ. This CDR3 contains 14 residues. Here the CDR3 DNA reads TGCGCCAGCAGCTTGGACAGGCCTGGAGACACCATATATTTT. It encodes CASSLDRPGDTIYF.

The chain combines TRBV15 with TRBJ2-5, with D unresolved. The CDR3 sequence is 14 residues long. CDR1 and CDR2 from the germline V gene are LNHNV and YYDKDF (reference sequence). Trimming stripped 5 bases from V and 5 bases from J, with 15 bases between. The CDR3 bases are TGTGCCACCAGCGCCCAGCAGGCTTGGGAGACCCAGTACTTC. Its protein product is CATSAQQAWETQYF.

The chain joins TRBV7-3 to TRBJ2-1; 7 bases match TRBD2. Germline loops: CDR1 SGHTA, CDR2 FQGTGA. The V segment lost 5 bases and the J segment 1 base; nucleotides outside the gene matches: 5. The length of the CDR3 is 15 residues. The CDR3 nucleotides read TGTGCCAGCAGCCGTAGGGAGGGGTCCTACAATGAGCAGTTCTTC. Its protein is CASSRREGSYNEQFF.

The J gene is TRBJ1-3, the V gene TRBV5-4, with TRBD1 identical over 8 bases. This CDR3 is built from 15 residues. Germline CDR1 is SGHNT and CDR2 is YYREEE (reference sequence). Unmatched junction bases numbered 6, after V lost 5 bases and J lost 2 bases. CDR3 amino acids: CASSPGQGTGNTIYF. CDR3 in DNA: TGTGCCAGCAGTCCCGGACAGGGAACTGGAAACACCATATATTTT.

Concerning this clone: Other DNA sequences in the same sample also yield this CDR3. This chain connects TRBV18 to TRBJ1-5, with 10 bases matching TRBD1. V trimming: 4 bases; J trimming: 4 bases; junction bases outside the gene matches: 4. Germline-derived CDR1 and CDR2 are KGHSH and LQKENI. The CDR3 extends over 15 amino acids. The CDR3 region has the DNA TGTGCCAGCTCACTTGGACAGGGGGGGAATCAGCCCCAGCATTTT. Translation: CASSLGQGGNQPQHF.

This chain links TRBV11-3 with TRBJ2-1; D unresolved. The CDR3 loop spans 15 amino acids. V lost 5 bases to trimming and J lost 4 bases, with 15 bases between them. CDR1 and CDR2 (germline): SGHNT, YENEEA. The CDR3 DNA reads as TGTGCCAGCAGCGTTTCCGCATCATATTACAATGAGCAGTTCTTC. Translated: CASSVSASYYNEQFF.

This clone was picked up a small number of times. The CDR3 bases are TGTGCCAGCAGTGTTAGTGGAAACACTGAAGCTTTCTTT. Protein sequence: CASSVSGNTEAFF. The chain carries TRBV28 and TRBJ1-1; D is uncertain. The germline V gene has CDR1 MDHEN and CDR2 SYDVKM. Deletions cut 5 bases from V and 2 bases from J, with 9 bases between. The CDR3 totals 13 residues.

The V and J genes are TRBV6-1 and TRBJ2-3; maybe TRBD1 (5 bases). This CDR3 has 13 residues. V lost 8 bases and J 4 bases, leaving 13 bases between the germline ends. Germline V gene data show CDR1 as MNHNS and CDR2 as SASEGT. The CDR3 nucleotides are TGTGCCAGCGCCCAGGGTGGGGCAGATACGCAGTATTTT. Translation: CASAQGGADTQYF.

This clone was seen only a few times. The chain is built from TRBV6-5 and TRBJ1-1; 7 nucleotides match TRBD1. The CDR3 spans 13 residues. In germline, CDR1 is MNHEY, CDR2 SVGAGI. The V and J ends lost 7 bases and 1 base, in that order; junction bases with no gene match: 3. The CDR3 sequence is CASTTGANTEAFF. DNA for the CDR3: TGTGCCAGCACTACAGGGGCGAACACTGAAGCTTTCTTT.

CDR3 DNA: TGTGCCAGCAGCCAGGGACAGGGCGGTCATGGCTACACCTTC. It translates to CASSQGQGGHGYTF. The V and J genes are TRBV6-5 and TRBJ1-2; 9 nucleotides agree with TRBD1. Germline CDR1 reads MNHEY; CDR2 reads SVGAGI. Germline trimming cut 6 bases from V and 6 bases from J; bases unmatched to any gene: 8. The CDR3 loop spans 14 amino acids.

In the case of this clone: Other DNA sequences in this specimen translate into the identical CDR3. The rearrangement joins TRBV7-3 to TRBJ2-3; D remains unclear. Per germline, CDR1 SGHTA and CDR2 FQGTGA. V lost 2 bases to trimming and J lost 0 bases, with 6 bases between them. This CDR3 has 14 residues. The chain's CDR3 is CASSLAQSTDTQYF. The CDR3 DNA reads TGTGCCAGCAGCTTAGCACAGAGCACAGATACGCAGTATTTT.

V and J are TRBV5-1 and TRBJ2-1, with unresolved D. The germline V gene encodes CDR1 SGHRS and CDR2 YFSETQ. Trimming shortened V by 0 bases and J by 10 bases, and 8 bases separated the two germline ends. This CDR3 region has 12 residues. CDR3 bases: TGCGCCAGCAGCTTGGAACTCAGCGAGCAGTTCTTC. As protein: CASSLELSEQFF.

V and J are TRBV19 and TRBJ2-5; D may be TRBD1 or TRBD2 (5 bases each). The V gene's germline CDR1 is LNHDA and CDR2 SQIVND (reference sequence). This CDR3 is built from 13 residues. V was pared by 4 bases and J by 5 bases, with 11 bases between. In DNA form, the CDR3 reads TGTGCCAGTAGTAGAGAGGGGTGGGAGACCCAGTACTTC. It specifies CASSREGWETQYF.

J is TRBJ2-7 and V is TRBV25-1; D perhaps matches TRBD1 (6 bases). CDR1 is MGHDK and CDR2 is SYGVNS in the germline V gene. Trimming pared 0 bases from V and 2 bases from J, leaving 8 bases between. The CDR3 is 14 residues long. The CDR3 bases are TGTGCCAGCAGTGAATATGAGGGGGCCTACGAGCAGTACTTC. Protein product: CASSEYEGAYEQYF.

J is TRBJ2-2 and V is TRBV6-1, with 9 bases that match TRBD2. The germline V gene encodes CDR1 MNHNS and CDR2 SASEGT. The CDR3 length is 17 residues. With 2 bases clipped from V and 2 bases from J, the junction kept 6 bases outside the gene matches. The CDR3: CASSEFRLAGNTGELFF. In DNA form, the CDR3 reads TGTGCCAGCAGTGAATTTAGGCTAGCGGGAAACACCGGGGAGCTGTTTTTT.